The 11 T cell receptor beta chains reported below all come from one sample, sequenced in a study of OX40 agonist ivuxolimab in advanced cancers. The repertoire was sequenced with immunoSEQ multiplex PCR; TCRdb's copy has only in-frame clones and lacks some. The table has 60,000 to 65,000 clones, approximately 90% seen once; the top ten hold around 0.42%. Sequencing was performed on CD4+ or CD8+ T cells sorted from blood, taken in a trial of the OX40 agonist ivuxolimab. These receptors were obtained from an adult with an advanced solid tumor such as melanoma, head and neck, liver or kidney cancer.

V and J are TRBV5-1 and TRBJ2-1, with 13 bases lining up with TRBD2. This CDR3 comprises 15 residues. Trimming removed 4 bases from V and 9 bases from J; junction bases left unmatched: 7. The germline V gene has CDR1 SGHRS and CDR2 YFSETQ. The CDR3 bases are TGCGCCAGCAGCCTGGGACTAGCGGGAATAGGTGAGCAGTTCTTC. Its protein is CASSLGLAGIGEQFF.

This chain links TRBV6-4 with TRBJ2-1; no clear D. Trimming pared 7 bases from V and 6 bases from J, leaving 4 bases between. Germline-derived CDR1 and CDR2 are MRHNA and SNTAGT. This CDR3 region has 10 residues. The CDR3 loop is CASTINEQFF. The CDR3 region has the DNA TGTGCCAGCACGATCAATGAGCAGTTCTTC.

This clone was seen a handful of times. J is TRBJ1-2 and V is TRBV19, with unresolved D. The CDR3 runs 13 residues. Looked up from germline, CDR1 is LNHDA and CDR2 is SQIVND (reference sequence). V lost 6 bases to trimming and J lost 6 bases, with 14 bases between them. The CDR3 DNA reads TGTGCCAGTAGCGGCCAGGCCGGGAATGGCTACACCTTC. Translation: CASSGQAGNGYTF.

The chain links TRBV6-5 to TRBJ1-3; 11 bases fit TRBD1. This CDR3 spans 15 amino acids. Trimming cost V 6 bases and J 2 bases; bases outside gene matches: 3. Germline CDR1 MNHEY, CDR2 SVGAGI. The CDR3 reads CASRGQGATGNTIYF. The DNA for the CDR3 is TGTGCCAGCAGAGGACAGGGGGCGACTGGAAACACCATATATTTT.

This chain joins TRBV10-3 and TRBJ2-2; tentative D call: TRBD2 (5 bases). Trimming cost V 5 bases and J 5 bases, with 21 bases left between them. Germline V gene lookup returns CDR1 ENHRY and CDR2 SYGVKD. The CDR3 contains 17 residues. CDR3 region: CAISPGEGSWETGELFF. The CDR3 region has the DNA TGTGCCATCAGTCCAGGAGAAGGGAGCTGGGAAACCGGGGAGCTGTTTTTT.

This chain uses TRBV9 with TRBJ2-3; 9 bases agree with TRBD1. From germline, CDR1 is SGDLS and CDR2 YYNGEE. The CDR3 is 17 amino acids. V lost 4 bases and J lost 2; bases outside the gene matches: 11. CDR3 sequence reads: CASSFPPGQGNTDTQYF. CDR3 in DNA: TGTGCCAGCAGCTTCCCACCGGGACAGGGTAACACAGATACGCAGTATTTT.

This chain connects TRBV4-1 to TRBJ1-5; 7 nucleotides align to TRBD1. With 0 bases clipped from V and 2 bases from J, the junction kept 10 bases outside the gene matches. The CDR3 has 18 residues. CDR1 is MGHRA and CDR2 is YSYEKL in the germline V gene. This CDR3 reads CASSQDSVQGYGNQPQHF. CDR3 DNA sequence: TGCGCCAGCAGCCAAGATTCAGTACAGGGGTATGGCAATCAGCCCCAGCATTTT.

The chain employs TRBV7-9 and TRBJ1-5; the D is unclear. The ends were cut back, 3 bases at V and 5 bases at J, with 8 bases in the middle. CDR1 is SEHNR and CDR2 is FQNEAQ in the germline V gene (reference sequence). The CDR3 sequence is 13 residues long. CDR3 residues: CASSFVADQPQHF. The DNA of the CDR3 is TGTGCCAGCAGCTTTGTTGCTGATCAGCCCCAGCATTTT.

The count of this clone is one. J is TRBJ2-7 and V is TRBV11-2; D might be TRBD1 or TRBD2, each matching 5 bases. This CDR3 spans 19 amino acids. Between the trimmed V and J ends, which lost 5 bases and 5 bases, there was a span of 31 bases. The germline gives CDR1 SGHAT, CDR2 FQNNGV. The CDR3 loop is CASSLGRGGPSATADEQYF. The CDR3 nucleotides are TGTGCCAGCAGCCTGGGACGTGGTGGCCCTTCGGCCACGGCCGACGAGCAGTACTTC. Based on the CDR3 plus reference TRBV11-2 and TRBJ2-7, the full variable domain is EAGVAQSPRYKIIEKRQSVAFWCNPISGHATLYWYQQILGQGPKLLIQFQNNGVVDDSQLPKDRFSAERLKGVDSTLKIQPAKLEDSAVYLCASSLGRGGPSATADEQYFGPGTRLTVT.

The chain recombines TRBV5-1 with TRBJ1-2; 10 bases agree with TRBD1. This CDR3 has 15 residues. From germline, CDR1 is SGHRS and CDR2 YFSETQ. With V trimmed by 5 bases and J by 0 bases, 4 bases remained unmatched. The CDR3 loop reads CASRMGTGANYGYTF. CDR3 nucleotides: TGCGCCAGCAGAATGGGGACAGGGGCTAACTATGGCTACACCTTC.

The chain uses TRBV7-9 and TRBJ2-1; D not certain. The germline V gene has CDR1 SEHNR and CDR2 FQNEAQ (reference sequence). Trimming stripped 5 bases from V and 4 bases from J, with 6 bases between. This CDR3 contains 12 residues. The CDR3 is CASSAQYNEQFF. CDR3 nucleotide sequence: TGTGCCAGCAGCGCACAATACAATGAGCAGTTCTTC.